The source of this T cell receptor (beta chain) is a study of blood T cell repertoires in COVID-19. For the study at large: Sources were T cells, B-cell-depleted T cells, or PBMCs; the material itself was cDNA or gDNA.

Patients at the Seattle site were enrolled during active infection and followed longitudinally. In the source study's methods: Nucleated cell number was recorded as an estimate derived from reference gene primer amplification. Measured with immunoSEQ multiplex PCR; TCRdb has only the in-frame clones, and not every one. V and J calls and clone size follow that table, whereas D and trimming were derived from the DNA. Of a few hundred thousand clones detected, more than 80% appear once; the ten largest clones hold 5.5% to 8%. Material for sequencing was peripheral blood. The TCR was taken from a woman aged 45-59 years with COVID-19, enrolled during active disease.

For the CDR3, the DNA is TGCAGCTGTACTAGCGGGATGACCTACAATGAGCAGTTCTTC. The encoded protein is CSCTSGMTYNEQFF. V and J are TRBV29-1 and TRBJ2-1; 10 bases are shared with TRBD2. In germline, CDR1 is SQVTM, CDR2 ANQGSEA. The V gene end was trimmed by 8 bases and the J gene end by 2 bases; junction bases not matched to a gene: 6. The CDR3 consists of 14 residues.